Listed below are T cell receptor beta chains from one sample, sequenced in a study of CD8+CD57+ T cells in acquired aplastic anemia. Each CDR3 protein gets one entry after TCRdb re-called the reads with MiXCR. The sample shows about 170,000 distinct CDR3 sequences, 63% of them seen only once. Sequenced: sorted CD4+, CD8+, or CD8+CD57+ T cells (not recorded which) from PBMCs. The receptors originated from a human donor in good health. Each CDR3 is given with its conserved first and last residue. D genes are given only for firm matches. Clone size appears in some rows only: once, few, many, or a class for an expanded clone.

d_call j_call clone_size v_call cdr3_aa cdr3_nt
NA TRBJ1-5 once TRBV10-3 CAISVGGIDSNQPQHF TGTGCCATCAGTGTTGGTGGGATCGATAGCAATCAGCCCCAGCATTTT
NA TRBJ2-5 NA TRBV7-7 CASSLLEGAGTQYF TGTGCTAGCAGCTTACTAGAGGGTGCGGGGACCCAGTACTTC
NA TRBJ1-5 many TRBV6-5 CASSTQGYSNQPQHF TGTGCCAGCAGTACCCAGGGGTATAGCAATCAGCCCCAGCATTTT
NA TRBJ2-2 NA TRBV7-6 CASSLGQELFF TGTGCCAGCAGCTTGGGCCAGGAGCTGTTTTTT
NA TRBJ2-7 few TRBV20-1 CSARNVAYEQYF TGCAGTGCTAGAAACGTGGCCTACGAGCAGTACTTC
NA TRBJ2-2 NA TRBV7-2 CASSPGRRAGTGELFF TGTGCCAGCAGCCCCGGGCGTAGGGCGGGGACCGGGGAGCTGTTTTTT
TRBD1 TRBJ2-2 NA TRBV20-1 CSARDPGQGSAGELFF TGCAGTGCTAGAGATCCGGGACAGGGTTCAGCCGGGGAGCTGTTTTTT
NA TRBJ2-7 NA TRBV19 CASMGGTPVGEQYF TGTGCCAGTATGGGGGGCACTCCCGTTGGGGAGCAGTACTTC
NA TRBJ2-3 NA TRBV3-1 CASSQDLFPPVTDTQYF TGTGCCAGCAGCCAAGATCTTTTTCCCCCCGTCACAGATACGCAGTATTTT
TRBD1 TRBJ1-6 few TRBV2 CASSQTGGYNSPLHF TGTGCCAGCAGCCAAACAGGGGGCTATAATTCACCCCTCCACTTT
TRBD1 TRBJ2-1 many TRBV5-5 CASITDRNEQFF TGTGCCAGCATCACGGACAGGAATGAGCAGTTCTTC
TRBD2 TRBJ2-7 NA TRBV12-3/TRBV12-4 CASNTGTSGVYEQYF TGTGCCAGCAATACAGGGACTAGCGGGGTCTACGAGCAGTACTTC
TRBD1 TRBJ1-5 NA TRBV19 CASSADRGAEGISNQPQHF TGTGCCAGTAGTGCCGACAGGGGCGCGGAAGGAATTAGCAATCAGCCCCAGCATTTT
NA TRBJ1-3 NA TRBV5-1 CASSLDSAGNTIYF TGCGCCAGCAGCTTGGATTCAGCTGGAAACACCATATATTTT
NA TRBJ2-5 NA TRBV6-5 CASLGETQYF TGTGCCAGCTTGGGTGAGACCCAGTACTTC
TRBD1 TRBJ2-7 NA TRBV20-1 CSAARDRAWEQYF TGCAGTGCCGCGAGGGACAGGGCGTGGGAGCAGTACTTC
TRBD1 TRBJ2-3 NA TRBV6-1 CASGQGAFTDTQYF TGTGCCAGTGGACAGGGGGCTTTTACGGATACGCAGTATTTT
TRBD2 TRBJ2-1 NA TRBV7-8 CASSKRLADSYNEQFF TGTGCCAGCAGCAAGCGACTAGCGGATTCCTACAATGAGCAGTTCTTC
NA TRBJ1-2 NA TRBV20-1 CSARGDTNYGYTF TGCAGTGCTAGAGGAGACACCAACTATGGCTACACCTTC
NA TRBJ1-6 NA TRBV11-1 CASSVRRGNSPLHF TGTGCCAGCAGCGTACGTAGGGGTAATTCACCCCTCCACTTT
NA TRBJ2-2 few TRBV24-1 CATSDNLTPGELFF TGTGCCACCAGTGATAACCTAACACCGGGAGAGCTGTTTTTT
TRBD1 TRBJ1-2 NA TRBV6-4 CARVIPGQGGYTF TGTGCCAGAGTAATTCCGGGACAGGGTGGCTACACCTTC
TRBD1 TRBJ2-7 NA TRBV29-1 CSVRTGESYEQYF TGCAGCGTCCGGACAGGGGAGTCCTACGAGCAGTACTTC
TRBD1 TRBJ2-7 NA TRBV9 CASSSPGQAEQYF TGTGCCAGCAGCTCGCCGGGACAGGCGGAGCAGTACTTC
NA TRBJ1-1 many TRBV12-5 CASGFVFWGTTEAFF TGTGCTAGTGGTTTTGTCTTCTGGGGAACCACTGAAGCTTTCTTT
NA TRBJ1-1 NA TRBV2 CASYRLWSEAFF TGTGCCAGCTACAGGCTCTGGTCTGAAGCTTTCTTT
TRBD2 TRBJ2-3 NA TRBV7-3 CASSLGPGLARSTDTQYF TGTGCCAGCAGCTTAGGCCCGGGACTAGCGCGGAGCACAGATACGCAGTATTTT
TRBD2 TRBJ2-1 many TRBV19 CASSIVSGLAVHNEQFF TGTGCCAGTAGTATAGTCTCGGGACTAGCGGTTCACAATGAGCAGTTCTTC
NA TRBJ2-5 once TRBV6-5 CASSLSGQETQYF TGTGCCAGCAGTCTTAGTGGCCAAGAGACCCAGTACTTC
NA TRBJ2-2 NA TRBV20-1 CSVSNFAGELFF TGCAGTGTTAGCAACTTCGCCGGGGAGCTGTTTTTT
NA TRBJ2-5 few TRBV15 CATSRDWQGETQYF TGTGCCACCAGCAGAGATTGGCAGGGAGAGACCCAGTACTTC
TRBD2 TRBJ2-3 many TRBV5-1 CASSFSFGLADTDTQYF TGCGCCAGCAGCTTCTCATTTGGACTAGCGGACACAGATACGCAGTATTTT
NA TRBJ2-7 NA TRBV10-1 CASSEQGLSYEQYF TGCGCCAGCAGTGAACAGGGCCTTTCCTACGAGCAGTACTTC
NA TRBJ2-1 NA TRBV29-1 CSVAARLYNEQFF TGCAGCGTTGCCGCCAGGCTTTACAATGAGCAGTTCTTC
TRBD2 TRBJ2-2 NA TRBV7-6 CASSSAGTSGDTGELFF TGTGCCAGCAGCTCCGCCGGGACTAGCGGGGACACCGGGGAGCTGTTTTTT
NA TRBJ1-2 NA TRBV19 CASSIGEPVRSYGYTF TGTGCCAGTAGTATAGGGGAACCTGTCCGCTCCTATGGCTACACCTTC
NA TRBJ1-3 NA TRBV24-1 CATSDPPGQSSGNTIYF TGTGCCACCAGTGATCCCCCTGGACAGTCCTCTGGAAACACCATATATTTT
TRBD1 TRBJ1-3 NA TRBV9 CASSVGQGDTIYF TGTGCCAGCAGCGTAGGACAGGGGGACACCATATATTTT
NA TRBJ2-1 NA TRBV20-1 CSASRDEVSEQFF TGCAGTGCTAGCCGAGACGAGGTTTCGGAGCAGTTCTTC
NA TRBJ2-7 few TRBV20-1 CSAPGPRYHEQYF TGCAGTGCCCCCGGACCGCGCTACCACGAGCAGTACTTC
TRBD1 TRBJ2-5 many TRBV2 CASSDQRGQGQETQYF TGTGCCAGCAGTGATCAAAGGGGGCAGGGGCAAGAGACCCAGTACTTC
TRBD1 TRBJ1-2 NA TRBV20-1 CSADRGQDGYTF TGCAGTGCTGACAGGGGGCAGGATGGCTACACCTTC
TRBD1 TRBJ1-1 NA TRBV14 CASSQRRVQGAAEAFF TGTGCCAGCAGCCAACGGAGGGTACAGGGGGCCGCTGAAGCTTTCTTT
TRBD2 TRBJ2-5 few TRBV7-8 CASVRLAGAQTQYF TGTGCCAGCGTCCGACTAGCGGGGGCCCAGACCCAGTACTTC
NA TRBJ2-3 many TRBV20-1 CSASRGRRPSDTQYF TGCAGTGCTAGTCGCGGCAGGAGGCCTTCAGATACGCAGTATTTT
NA TRBJ1-6 NA TRBV25-1 CASSERGSSYNSPLHF TGTGCCAGCAGTGAACGGGGGTCCTCTTATAATTCACCCCTCCACTTT
NA TRBJ2-3 NA TRBV20-1 CSARGWGLSTDTQYF TGCAGTGCTAGAGGTTGGGGACTCAGCACAGATACGCAGTATTTT
TRBD1 TRBJ2-1 NA TRBV7-2 CASSWDRYNEQFF TGTGCCAGCAGTTGGGACAGATACAATGAGCAGTTCTTC
TRBD2 TRBJ2-1 many TRBV15 CATSRVSGGVGDEQFF TGTGCCACCAGCAGAGTTTCGGGGGGAGTTGGAGATGAGCAGTTCTTC
NA TRBJ2-7 few TRBV9 CASSVALGPEQYF TGTGCCAGCAGCGTAGCCCTAGGACCCGAGCAGTACTTC
NA TRBJ1-5 NA TRBV12-3/TRBV12-4 CASSFFRGGELFSQPQHF TGTGCCAGCAGTTTCTTTCGGGGGGGGGAATTGTTCAGTCAGCCCCAGCATTTT
NA TRBJ1-2 NA TRBV20-1 CSARELGDGYTF TGCAGTGCTAGAGAGTTGGGGGACGGCTACACCTTC
NA TRBJ1-1 NA TRBV2 CASTPALNTEAFF TGTGCCAGCACTCCAGCTTTGAACACTGAAGCTTTCTTT
NA TRBJ2-7 NA TRBV2 CASSEVTGTTYEQYF TGTGCCAGCAGTGAAGTTACCGGGACAACATACGAGCAGTACTTC